This entry describes one T cell receptor beta chain. The antigen remains unidentified. This library used approximately 370 ng RNA and molecular barcoded adaptors spanning alpha/delta and beta/gamma chains. TCRdb re-called the reads with MiXCR, one entry per CDR3 protein. The data contain approximately 45,000 distinct CDR3 sequences, approximately 19% of them singletons. V lost 1 base to trimming and J lost 5 bases; unmatched junction nucleotides: 7. Germline assignment: CDR1 MGHDK and CDR2 SYGVNS. CDR3 length: 15 amino acids. The data derive from a study of read filtering for tumor transcriptome and immune sequencing. Study information: After DNase treatment, RNA was made into whole-transcriptome libraries. Overall study findings and caveats: Sorted CD138-negative bone marrow cells were not purified T cells.

The receptor was derived from a donor aged 40 or over with multiple myeloma. The chain is built from TRBV25-1 and TRBJ2-5; 7 nucleotides line up with TRBD1. Sequenced: a population of CD138-negative cells sorted from bone marrow. The CDR3 region is CASSESKGAMETQYF. CDR3 in DNA: TGTGCCAGCAGTGAATCGAAGGGGGCAATGGAGACCCAGTACTTC.